These 14 T cell receptor beta chains were all obtained from the same sample, sequenced in a study of blood T cell repertoires in COVID-19. Clones were sequenced by immunoSEQ multiplex PCR, and TCRdb holds only the in-frame ones, with some missing. The repertoire has 77,000 or so clones, approximately 80% of them found once; the top ten carry 5.5% to 8%. Sequencing used peripheral blood. These receptors were collected from a man in his thirties or forties with COVID-19, enrolled during active disease.

The chain couples TRBV28 to TRBJ1-2, with D maybe TRBD1 (6 bases). CDR3 length: 15 amino acids. Looked up from germline, CDR1 is MDHEN and CDR2 is SYDVKM. Between the trimmed V and J ends, which lost 7 bases and 1 base, there was a span of 16 bases. CDR3 nucleotides: TGTGCCAGCACCGTGACAGGCAACTTTAACTATGGCTACACCTTC. It translates to CASTVTGNFNYGYTF.

The chain joins TRBV18 to TRBJ1-1, with D maybe TRBD1 (6 bases). Germline lookup yields CDR1 KGHSH and CDR2 LQKENI. CDR3 length equals 15 residues. Trimming stripped 0 bases from V and 4 bases from J, with 12 bases between. The CDR3 reads CASSPPQGIRTEAFF. The DNA of the CDR3 is TGTGCCAGCTCACCACCCCAGGGGATTCGCACTGAAGCTTTCTTT.

In DNA, the CDR3 is TGCAGCGTTGATAATCTAGCGGGAGCAGAGACCCAGTACTTC. The encoded protein is CSVDNLAGAETQYF. The chain couples TRBV29-1 to TRBJ2-5; 10 positions agree with TRBD2. The CDR3 is 14 residues long. Trimming took 3 bases from V and 4 from J; bases not matched to a gene: 5. CDR1 is SQVTM, CDR2 ANQGSEA, per germline.

For this clone: One junction end does not reproduce the germline sequence, and a read error may be involved. The chain employs TRBV28 and TRBJ2-7; D might be TRBD2 (5 bases). Germline V gives CDR1 MDHEN, CDR2 SYDVKM. The CDR3 length is 14 residues. CDR3 in amino acids: CASSQLSLYGEMNF. DNA of the CDR3: TGTGCCAGCAGTCAACTCTCACTCTACGGGGAGATGAACTTC. Drawing the rest from reference TRBV28 and TRBJ2-7, the complete variable domain is DVKVTQSSRYLVKRTGEKVFLECVQDMDHENMFWYRQDPGLGLRLIYFSYDVKMKEKGDIPEGYSVSREKKERFSLILESASTNQTSMYLCASSQLSLYGEMNFGPGTRLTVT.

The chain uses TRBV4-1 and TRBJ2-3; 9 bases agree with TRBD2. The CDR3 runs 16 residues. V lost 4 bases to trimming and J lost 1 base; unmatched junction nucleotides: 6. The germline CDR1 and CDR2 sequences are MGHRA and YSYEKL. The CDR3 region is CASSLQRTSGTDTQYF. In DNA form, the CDR3 reads TGCGCCAGCAGCCTCCAAAGGACTAGCGGCACAGATACGCAGTATTTT.

The chain recombines TRBV2 with TRBJ2-3, with TRBD1 as a possible D gene (5 bases). Trimming pared 1 base from V and 4 bases from J, leaving 9 bases between. The CDR3 loop spans 14 amino acids. CDR1 SNHLY and CDR2 FYNNEI come from the germline V gene. Here the CDR3 reads CASSEVQGADTQYF. The CDR3 coding sequence is TGTGCCAGCAGTGAAGTCCAGGGTGCAGATACGCAGTATTTT.

This chain uses TRBV7-2 with TRBJ2-3, with D possibly being TRBD2 (6 bases). Trimming removed 3 bases at V and 4 bases at J, with 20 bases between. CDR3 length equals 17 residues. Per germline, CDR1 SGHTA and CDR2 FQGNSA. The CDR3 spells CASSFPGLRDSADTQYF. In DNA, the CDR3 is TGTGCCAGCAGCTTCCCCGGATTGCGGGATTCGGCAGATACGCAGTATTTT.

This chain uses TRBV9 with TRBJ2-2, with 8 nucleotides matching TRBD1. The ends lost 6 bases at V and 0 bases at J; junction bases unmatched: 4. This CDR3 is 15 amino acids long. From germline, CDR1 is SGDLS and CDR2 YYNGEE. This chain's CDR3 is CASNRGITNTGELFF. The CDR3 DNA follows: TGTGCCAGCAACAGGGGGATAACGAACACCGGGGAGCTGTTTTTT.

The chain recombines TRBV27 with TRBJ2-7; D remains unclear. V lost 2 bases and J lost 3, with 8 bases in between. Germline assignment: CDR1 MNHEY and CDR2 SMNVEV (reference sequence). CDR3 length: 13 amino acids. CDR3 sequence (DNA): TGTGCCAGCAGTTTAAGAGTGTTCTACGAGCAGTACTTC. This translates into CASSLRVFYEQYF.

The gene calls are TRBV12-5 and TRBJ2-5, with D hard to call. Germline CDR1 LGHNT, CDR2 FRNRAP. The CDR3 loop spans 16 amino acids. V lost 1 base and J 3 bases, leaving 15 bases between the germline ends. The CDR3 reads CASGLANTTSEETQYF. The CDR3 DNA sequence: TGTGCTAGTGGTTTGGCGAATACTACTTCTGAAGAGACCCAGTACTTC.

The rearrangement uses TRBV29-1 and TRBJ1-1; TRBD1 might be the D (5 bases). V was clipped by 4 bases and J by 2 bases, with 20 bases between them. The CDR3 length is 16 residues. Germline V gene sequence: CDR1 SQVTM, CDR2 ANQGSEA. The CDR3 sequence: CSVVGIQGTGNTEAFF. The CDR3 nucleotides read TGCAGCGTTGTAGGAATTCAGGGAACGGGTAACACTGAAGCTTTCTTT.

This chain connects TRBV6-5 to TRBJ1-4; tentative D call: TRBD1 (5 bases). Germline CDR1 MNHEY, CDR2 SVGAGI. Trimming stripped 8 bases from V and 4 bases from J, with 14 bases between. This CDR3 is 14 amino acids long. This chain's CDR3 is CASLGLLGNEKLFF. The CDR3, as DNA: TGTGCCAGCTTGGGACTTTTGGGTAATGAAAAACTGTTTTTT.

The chain is built from TRBV30 and TRBJ1-1, with a tentative D call TRBD1 (6 bases). V lost 1 base, J lost 10 bases, and 10 bases lay in between. Looked up from germline, CDR1 is GTSNPN and CDR2 is SVGIG (reference sequence). This CDR3 spans 11 amino acids. The chain's CDR3 is CAWSEGVRAFF. DNA of the CDR3: TGTGCCTGGAGTGAGGGGGTAAGAGCTTTCTTT.

The chain carries TRBV5-5 and TRBJ1-6; perhaps TRBD1 as D (6 bases). V lost 4 bases, J lost 5 bases, and 10 bases lay in between. Germline assignment: CDR1 SGHKS and CDR2 YYEKEE (reference sequence). This CDR3 region has 14 residues. The CDR3 loop is CASSHNRDNSPLHF. The CDR3 nucleotides read TGTGCCAGCAGCCATAACAGGGATAATTCACCCCTCCACTTT.